This T cell receptor (beta chain) was found in a study of T cell changes during pregnancy in multiple sclerosis. Produced via immunoSEQ multiplex PCR; TCRdb's table is partial and in-frame only. The table includes approximately 63,000 clones, 91% detected once. Between the trimmed V and J ends, which lost 5 bases and 4 bases, there was a span of 8 bases. The CDR3 spans 12 residues. Germline V lookup: CDR1 MNHNS, CDR2 SASEGT. The rearrangement joins TRBV6-1 to TRBJ1-2; D possibly corresponds to TRBD1 (6 bases). Material: peripheral blood, obtained after pregnancy. The TCR was taken from a female donor in good health, enrolled as a control in a pregnancy study. The CDR3 DNA follows: TGTGCCAGCAGTAACAGGGCCTATGGCTACACCTTC. Protein: CASSNRAYGYTF.